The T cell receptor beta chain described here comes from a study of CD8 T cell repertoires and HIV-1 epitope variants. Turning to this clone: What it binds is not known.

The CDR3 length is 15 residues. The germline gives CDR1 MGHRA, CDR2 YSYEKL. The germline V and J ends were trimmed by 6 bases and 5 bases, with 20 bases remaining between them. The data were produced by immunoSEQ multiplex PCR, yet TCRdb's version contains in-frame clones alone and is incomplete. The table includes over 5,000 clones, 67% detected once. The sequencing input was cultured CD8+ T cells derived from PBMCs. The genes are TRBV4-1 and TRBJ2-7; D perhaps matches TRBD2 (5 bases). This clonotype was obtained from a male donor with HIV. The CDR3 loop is CASSQRSQDLNEQYF. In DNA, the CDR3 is TGCGCCAGCAGTCAGCGGAGCCAGGATTTGAACGAGCAGTACTTC.